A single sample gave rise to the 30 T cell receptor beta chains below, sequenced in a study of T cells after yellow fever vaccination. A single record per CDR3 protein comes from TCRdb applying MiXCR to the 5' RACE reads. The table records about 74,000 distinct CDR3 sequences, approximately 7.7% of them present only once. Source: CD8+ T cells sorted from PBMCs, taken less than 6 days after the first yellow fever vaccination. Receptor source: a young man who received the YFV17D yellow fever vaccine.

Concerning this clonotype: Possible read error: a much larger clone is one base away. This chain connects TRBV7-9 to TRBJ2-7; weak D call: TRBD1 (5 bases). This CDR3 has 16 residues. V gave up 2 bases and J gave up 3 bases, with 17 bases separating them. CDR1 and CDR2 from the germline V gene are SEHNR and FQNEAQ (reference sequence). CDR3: CASSLYEVTENYEQYF. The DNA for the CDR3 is TGTGCCAGCAGCTTATATGAGGTGACAGAAAACTACGAGCAGTACTTC.

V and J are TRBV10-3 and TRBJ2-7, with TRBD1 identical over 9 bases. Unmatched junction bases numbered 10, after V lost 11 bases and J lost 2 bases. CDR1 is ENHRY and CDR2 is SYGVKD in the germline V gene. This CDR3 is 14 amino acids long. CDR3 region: CAVIPGTGPYEQYF. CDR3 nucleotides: TGTGCCGTCATTCCCGGGACAGGGCCCTACGAGCAGTACTTC.

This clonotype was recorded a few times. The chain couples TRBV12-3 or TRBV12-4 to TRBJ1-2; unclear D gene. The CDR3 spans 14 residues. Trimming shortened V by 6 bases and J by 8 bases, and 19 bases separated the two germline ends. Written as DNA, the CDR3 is TGTGCCAGCAGCTCACCGGACCTCAACCCCGGCTACACCTTC. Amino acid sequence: CASSSPDLNPGYTF.

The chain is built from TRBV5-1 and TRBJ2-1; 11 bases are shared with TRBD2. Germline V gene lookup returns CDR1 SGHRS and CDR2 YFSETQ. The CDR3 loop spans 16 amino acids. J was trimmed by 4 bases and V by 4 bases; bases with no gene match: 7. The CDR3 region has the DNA TGCGCCAGCAGCGCCGGCCTAGCGGGGGGTTACAATGAGCAGTTCTTC. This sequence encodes CASSAGLAGGYNEQFF. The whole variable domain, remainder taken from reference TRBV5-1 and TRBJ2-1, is KAGVTQTPRYLIKTRGQQVTLSCSPISGHRSVSWYQQTPGQGLQFLFEYFSETQRNKGNFPGRFSGRQFSNSRSEMNVSTLELGDSALYLCASSAGLAGGYNEQFFGPGTRLTVL.

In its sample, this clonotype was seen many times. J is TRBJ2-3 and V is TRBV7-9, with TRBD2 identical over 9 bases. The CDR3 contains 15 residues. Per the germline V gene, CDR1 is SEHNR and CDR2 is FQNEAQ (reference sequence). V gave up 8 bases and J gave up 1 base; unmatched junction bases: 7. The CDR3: CASSGERGGTDTQYF. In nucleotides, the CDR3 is TGTGCCAGCTCGGGCGAGCGGGGGGGCACAGATACGCAGTATTTT.

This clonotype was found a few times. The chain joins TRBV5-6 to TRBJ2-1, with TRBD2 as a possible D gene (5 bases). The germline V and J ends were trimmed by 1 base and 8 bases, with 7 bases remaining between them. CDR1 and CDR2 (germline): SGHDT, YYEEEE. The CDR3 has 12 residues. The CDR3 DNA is TGTGCCAGCAGCTTGTGGGGAGATGAGCAGTTCTTC. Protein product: CASSLWGDEQFF.

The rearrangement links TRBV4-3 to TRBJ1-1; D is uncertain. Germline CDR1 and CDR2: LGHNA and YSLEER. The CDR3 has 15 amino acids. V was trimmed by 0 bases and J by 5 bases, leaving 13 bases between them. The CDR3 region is CASSQDWTLGTEAFF. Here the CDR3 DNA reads TGCGCCAGCAGCCAAGATTGGACCCTGGGTACTGAAGCTTTCTTT.

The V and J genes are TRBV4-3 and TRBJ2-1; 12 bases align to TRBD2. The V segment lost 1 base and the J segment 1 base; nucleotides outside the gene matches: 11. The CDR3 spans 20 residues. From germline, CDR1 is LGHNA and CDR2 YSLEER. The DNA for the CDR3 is TGCGCCAGCAGCCAAGCTAGCGGGGGGGCCCGTCGGTTATCCTACAATGAGCAGTTCTTC. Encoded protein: CASSQASGGARRLSYNEQFF.

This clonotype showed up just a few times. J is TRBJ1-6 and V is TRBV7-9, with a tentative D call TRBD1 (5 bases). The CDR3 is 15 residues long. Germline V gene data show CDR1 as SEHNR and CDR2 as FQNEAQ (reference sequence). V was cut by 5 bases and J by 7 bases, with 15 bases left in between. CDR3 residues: CASSGRGGLNSPLHF. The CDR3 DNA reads TGTGCCAGCAGCGGTCGGGGGGGTCTCAATTCACCCCTCCACTTT. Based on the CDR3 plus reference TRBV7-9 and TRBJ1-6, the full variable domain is DTGVSQNPRHKITKRGQNVTFRCDPISEHNRLYWYRQTLGQGPEFLTYFQNEAQLEKSRLLSDRFSAERPKGSFSTLEIQRTEQGDSAMYLCASSGRGGLNSPLHFGNGTRLTVT.

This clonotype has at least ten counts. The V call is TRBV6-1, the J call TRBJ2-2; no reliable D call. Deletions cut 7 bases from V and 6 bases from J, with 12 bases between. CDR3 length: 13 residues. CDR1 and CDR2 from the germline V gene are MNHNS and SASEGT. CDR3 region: CASTFAGSGELFF. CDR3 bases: TGTGCCAGCACCTTCGCTGGTTCCGGGGAGCTGTTTTTT.

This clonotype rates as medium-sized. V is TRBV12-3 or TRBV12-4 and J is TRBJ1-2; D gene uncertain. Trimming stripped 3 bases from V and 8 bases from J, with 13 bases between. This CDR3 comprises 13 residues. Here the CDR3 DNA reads TGTGCCAGCAGTTTTAACAGCTTGAGGGGCTACACCTTC. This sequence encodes CASSFNSLRGYTF.

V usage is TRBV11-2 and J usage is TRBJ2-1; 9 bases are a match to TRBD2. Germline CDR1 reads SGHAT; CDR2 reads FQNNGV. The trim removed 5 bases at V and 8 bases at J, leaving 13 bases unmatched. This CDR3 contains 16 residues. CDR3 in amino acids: CASSLGASGKSDEQFF. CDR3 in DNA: TGTGCCAGCAGCCTCGGGGCTAGCGGGAAGTCGGATGAGCAGTTCTTC.

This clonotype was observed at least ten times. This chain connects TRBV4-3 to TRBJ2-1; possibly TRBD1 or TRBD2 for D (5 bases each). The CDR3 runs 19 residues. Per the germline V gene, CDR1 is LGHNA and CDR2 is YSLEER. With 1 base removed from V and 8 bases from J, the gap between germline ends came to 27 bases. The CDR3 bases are TGCGCCAGCAGCCAAGTGGGGGACGGGACCTACGGTGCCCGCGATGAGCAGTTCTTC. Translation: CASSQVGDGTYGARDEQFF.

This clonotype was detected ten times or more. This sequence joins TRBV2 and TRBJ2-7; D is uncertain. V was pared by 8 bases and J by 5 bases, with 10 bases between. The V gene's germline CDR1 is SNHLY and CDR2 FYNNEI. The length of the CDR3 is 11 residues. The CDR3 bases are TGTGCCAGCCTGGGAAGTAACGAGCAGTACGTC. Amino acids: CASLGSNEQYV.

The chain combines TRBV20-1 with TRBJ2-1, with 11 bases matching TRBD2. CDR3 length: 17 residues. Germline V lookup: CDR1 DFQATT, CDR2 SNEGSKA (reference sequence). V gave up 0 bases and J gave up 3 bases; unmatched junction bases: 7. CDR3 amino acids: CSARDRLAGRVYNEQFF. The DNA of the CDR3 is TGCAGTGCTAGAGATCGACTAGCGGGACGAGTCTACAATGAGCAGTTCTTC.

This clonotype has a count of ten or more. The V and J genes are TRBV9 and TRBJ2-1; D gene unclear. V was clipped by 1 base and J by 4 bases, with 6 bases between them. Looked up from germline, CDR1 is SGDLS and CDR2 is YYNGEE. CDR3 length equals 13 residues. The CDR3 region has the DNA TGTGCCAGCAGCGTACCCGGATACAATGAGCAGTTCTTC. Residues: CASSVPGYNEQFF.

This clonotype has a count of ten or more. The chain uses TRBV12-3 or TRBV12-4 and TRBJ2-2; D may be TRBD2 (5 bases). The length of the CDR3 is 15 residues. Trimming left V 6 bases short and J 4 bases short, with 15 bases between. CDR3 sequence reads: CASSSNPRGTGELFF. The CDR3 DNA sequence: TGTGCCAGCAGCTCCAACCCCCGGGGCACCGGGGAGCTGTTTTTT.

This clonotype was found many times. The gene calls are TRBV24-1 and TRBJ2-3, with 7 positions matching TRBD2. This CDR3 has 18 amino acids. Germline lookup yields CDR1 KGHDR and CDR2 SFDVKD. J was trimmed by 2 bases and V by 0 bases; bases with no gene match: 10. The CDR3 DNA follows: TGTGCCACCAGTGATTTGGCCAGCGGGGATTATTACACAGATACGCAGTATTTT. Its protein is CATSDLASGDYYTDTQYF.

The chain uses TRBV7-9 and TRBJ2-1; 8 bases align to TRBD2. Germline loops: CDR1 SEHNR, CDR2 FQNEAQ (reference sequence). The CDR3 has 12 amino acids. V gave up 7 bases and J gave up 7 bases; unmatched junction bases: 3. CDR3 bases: TGTGCCAGCACCCTAGCGGGTAATGAGCAGTTCTTC. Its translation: CASTLAGNEQFF. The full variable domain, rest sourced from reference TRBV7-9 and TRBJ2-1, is DTGVSQNPRHKITKRGQNVTFRCDPISEHNRLYWYRQTLGQGPEFLTYFQNEAQLEKSRLLSDRFSAERPKGSFSTLEIQRTEQGDSAMYLCASTLAGNEQFFGPGTRLTVL.

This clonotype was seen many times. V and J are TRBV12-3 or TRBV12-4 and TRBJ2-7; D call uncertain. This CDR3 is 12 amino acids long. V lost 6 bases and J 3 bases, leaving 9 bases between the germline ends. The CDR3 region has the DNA TGTGCCAGCAGGGCAGGTGGCTACGAGCAGTACTTC. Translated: CASRAGGYEQYF.

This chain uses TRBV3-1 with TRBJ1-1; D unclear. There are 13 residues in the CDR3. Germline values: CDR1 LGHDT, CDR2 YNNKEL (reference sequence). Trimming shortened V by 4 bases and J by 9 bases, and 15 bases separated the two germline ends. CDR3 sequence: CASSRDLGIKAFF. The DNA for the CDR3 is TGTGCCAGCAGCCGAGATCTGGGGATAAAAGCTTTCTTT. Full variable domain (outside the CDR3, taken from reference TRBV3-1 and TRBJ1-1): DTAVSQTPKYLVTQMGNDKSIKCEQNLGHDTMYWYKQDSKKFLKIMFSYNNKELIINETVPNRFSPKSPDKAHLNLHINSLELGDSAVYFCASSRDLGIKAFFGQGTRLTVV.

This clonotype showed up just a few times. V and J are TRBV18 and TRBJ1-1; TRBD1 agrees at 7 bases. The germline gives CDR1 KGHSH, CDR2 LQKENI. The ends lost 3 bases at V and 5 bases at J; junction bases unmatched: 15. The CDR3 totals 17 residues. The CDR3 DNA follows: TGTGCCAGCTCACCCCGGTTAACGACAGGGAGTCGGACTGAAGCTTTCTTT. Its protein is CASSPRLTTGSRTEAFF. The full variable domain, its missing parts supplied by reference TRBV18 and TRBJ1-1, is NAGVMQNPRHLVRRRGQEARLRCSPMKGHSHVYWYRQLPEEGLKFMVYLQKENIIDESGMPKERFSAEFPKEGPSILRIQQVVRGDSAAYFCASSPRLTTGSRTEAFFGQGTRLTVV.

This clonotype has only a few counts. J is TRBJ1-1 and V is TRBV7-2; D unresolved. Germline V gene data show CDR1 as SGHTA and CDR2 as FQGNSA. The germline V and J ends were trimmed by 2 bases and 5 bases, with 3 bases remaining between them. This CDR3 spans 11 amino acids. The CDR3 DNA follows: TGTGCCAGCAGCTTAATGACTGAAGCTTTCTTT. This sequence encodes CASSLMTEAFF.

CDR3 sequence reads: CASSIASTGANVLTF. In DNA, the CDR3 is TGTGCCAGTAGTATAGCCAGTACTGGGGCCAACGTCCTGACTTTC. V is TRBV19 and J is TRBJ2-6, with D unresolved. The CDR3 sequence is 15 residues long. Germline CDR1 is LNHDA and CDR2 is SQIVND (reference sequence). V was clipped by 1 base and J by 2 bases, with 6 bases between them.

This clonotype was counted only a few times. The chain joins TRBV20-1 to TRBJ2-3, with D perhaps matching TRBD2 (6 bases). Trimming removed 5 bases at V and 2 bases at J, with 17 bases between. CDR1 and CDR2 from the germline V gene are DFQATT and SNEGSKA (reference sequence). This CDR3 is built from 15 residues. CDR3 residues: CSASPPSGFTDTQYF. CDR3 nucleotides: TGCAGTGCTTCGCCCCCCAGCGGGTTCACAGATACGCAGTATTTT.

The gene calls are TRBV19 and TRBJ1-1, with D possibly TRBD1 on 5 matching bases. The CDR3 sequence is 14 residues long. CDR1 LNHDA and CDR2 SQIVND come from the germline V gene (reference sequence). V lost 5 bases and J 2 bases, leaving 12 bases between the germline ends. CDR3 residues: CASSSLGDNTEAFF. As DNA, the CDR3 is TGTGCCAGTAGTTCCTTGGGGGACAACACTGAAGCTTTCTTT. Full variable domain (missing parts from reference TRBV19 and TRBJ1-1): DGGITQSPKYLFRKEGQNVTLSCEQNLNHDAMYWYRQDPGQGLRLIYYSQIVNDFQKGDIAEGYSVSREKKESFPLTVTSAQKNPTAFYLCASSSLGDNTEAFFGQGTRLTVV.

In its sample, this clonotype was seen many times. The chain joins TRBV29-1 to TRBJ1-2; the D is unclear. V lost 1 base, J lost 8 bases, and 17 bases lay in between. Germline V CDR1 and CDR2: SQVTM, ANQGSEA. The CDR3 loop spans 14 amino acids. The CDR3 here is CSVEGVDLLRGYTF. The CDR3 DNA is TGCAGCGTTGAAGGGGTCGACTTACTGAGGGGCTACACCTTC.

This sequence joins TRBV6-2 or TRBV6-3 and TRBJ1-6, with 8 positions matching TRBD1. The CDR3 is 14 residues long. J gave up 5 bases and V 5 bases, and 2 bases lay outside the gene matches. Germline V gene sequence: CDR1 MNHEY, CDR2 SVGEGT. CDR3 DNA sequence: TGTGCCAGCAGTCCGGACAGGGATAATTCACCCCTCCACTTT. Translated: CASSPDRDNSPLHF.

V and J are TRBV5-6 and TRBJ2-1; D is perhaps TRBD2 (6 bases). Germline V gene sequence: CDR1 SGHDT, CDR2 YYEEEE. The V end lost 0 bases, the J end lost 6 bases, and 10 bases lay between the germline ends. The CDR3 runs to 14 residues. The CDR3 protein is CASSLGLGSNEQFF. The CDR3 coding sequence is TGTGCCAGCAGCTTGGGACTAGGATCCAATGAGCAGTTCTTC.

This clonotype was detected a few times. The CDR3 loop reads CASSVAGGDFNEQFF. CDR3 nucleotide sequence: TGTGCCAGTAGTGTTGCAGGGGGTGATTTCAATGAGCAGTTCTTC. J is TRBJ2-1 and V is TRBV19; 7 bases line up with TRBD1. The J segment lost 6 bases and the V segment lost 5 bases, leaving 10 bases of the junction unmatched. The CDR3 contains 15 residues. Germline assignment: CDR1 LNHDA and CDR2 SQIVND (reference sequence).